The rows below give T cell receptor beta chains drawn from one sample of a study of blood T cell repertoires in COVID-19. TCRdb's copy holds only in-frame clones and misses some; the assay was immunoSEQ multiplex PCR. This table has a few hundred thousand clones, roughly 83% appearing once. Source material: peripheral blood. Receptors originate from a man aged 80 or over with acute or convalescent COVID-19. The CDR3 runs from the conserved cysteine through the conserved F or W. Expanded clones are given a class, and other clones once, few, many or no size at all.

V	J	length	size	CDR3
TRBV19	TRBJ2-7	13	.	CASSIARGNEQYF
TRBV2	TRBJ2-3	14	.	CAGGSGGPGDTQYF
TRBV3-1/TRBV3-2	TRBJ1-5	16	.	CASSQSGTPLNQPQHF
TRBV6-5	TRBJ2-1	16	.	CASSYLRLAGYNEQFF
TRBV4-1	TRBJ1-6	16	few	CASSPDREHYNSPLHF
TRBV3-1/TRBV3-2	TRBJ2-5	15	.	CASSQGGLAEETQYF
TRBV24-1	TRBJ1-5	18	.	CATRLFGTGPRAYQPQHF
TRBV21-1	TRBJ2-1	16	.	CASSMSLGETYNEQFF
TRBV19	TRBJ1-5	15	.	CASRPGGGEGQPQHF
TRBV27	TRBJ2-4	13	.	CASSYGQKSIQYF
TRBV3-1/TRBV3-2	TRBJ1-2	16	once	CASSPPFQGSNYGYTF
TRBV19	TRBJ1-2	13	.	CASTSQGTYGYTF
TRBV25-1	TRBJ1-2	13	.	CASSERPGVGYTF
TRBV7-9	TRBJ2-7	13	.	CASSLGQPYEQYF
TRBV18	TRBJ1-5	14	.	CASSQGTPNQPQHF
TRBV2	TRBJ1-5	15	.	CASRQQGGINQPQHF
TRBV3-1/TRBV3-2	TRBJ1-2	15	.	CASSKSAGADYGYTF
TRBV2	TRBJ2-7	14	.	CASSPGRQSYEQYF
TRBV5-1	TRBJ2-1	15	few	CASSLDQGGYNEQFF
TRBV3-1/TRBV3-2	TRBJ2-1	15	.	CASSQGTSGRNEQFF
TRBV5-4	TRBJ2-2	15	.	CASSRLAENTGELFF
TRBV12-5	TRBJ1-6	14	few	CASALGTGNSPLHF
TRBV3-1/TRBV3-2	TRBJ1-6	15	.	CASSRWTGENSPLHF
TRBV28	TRBJ2-5	16	.	CASSLFSGGTQETQYF
TRBV9	TRBJ2-2	16	.	CASSVRDSANTGELFF
TRBV11-3	TRBJ2-2	15	.	CASSPSGGNTGELFF
TRBV11-1	TRBJ2-2	13	.	CASRSRVTGELFF
TRBV28	TRBJ2-3	15	.	CASSFGGASTDTQYF
TRBV14	TRBJ2-7	11	.	CASSQAYRQYF
TRBV10-3	TRBJ2-7	16	.	CAISEPGGRDSYEQYF
TRBV6-6	TRBJ2-3	13	.	CASRPRLADTQYF
TRBV3-1/TRBV3-2	TRBJ1-3	16	.	CASSQALGGAGNTIYF
TRBV4-1	TRBJ1-1	16	.	CASSQPLGGVNTEAFF
TRBV3-1/TRBV3-2	TRBJ1-3	15	.	CASSQGASSGNTIYF
TRBV3-1/TRBV3-2	TRBJ1-6	15	.	CASSLMTGVNSPLHF
TRBV19	TRBJ2-1	15	.	CASSNPGTSGRGQFF
TRBV3-1/TRBV3-2	TRBJ1-1	14	.	CASSPVRDRAEAFF
TRBV24-1	TRBJ2-1	13	.	CATSGPGANEQFF
TRBV27	TRBJ2-3	14	.	CASTGAEYTDTQYF
TRBV20-1	TRBJ2-7	15	.	CSASASLAGGYEQYF
TRBV6-5	TRBJ2-7	13	.	CASSWTGLSEQYF
TRBV28	TRBJ1-2	13	.	CASRGQGDYGYTF
TRBV20-1	TRBJ1-2	10	.	CSTNSYGYTF
TRBV7-9	TRBJ1-1	18	.	CASSLSGYFREGNTEAFF
TRBV11-1	TRBJ2-7	14	.	CASSITGSPYEQYF
TRBV2	TRBJ2-4	15	.	CASSALLAAKNIQYF
TRBV12-3/TRBV12-4	TRBJ1-1	13	.	CANRQVGYGEAFF
TRBV29-1	TRBJ2-7	14	.	CSGQFRAGGWVQYF